Shown below are 32 T cell receptor beta chains from a single sample sequenced in a study of blood T cell repertoires in COVID-19. Some clones are missing from TCRdb's copy, which holds only in-frame ones; the method was immunoSEQ multiplex PCR. The sample has about 140,000 clones; 84% are singletons. Input material: PBMCs or T cells enriched from blood (not recorded which). These receptors were taken from a woman under 30 who had been exposed to COVID-19.

The gene calls are TRBV5-1 and TRBJ1-6, with D hard to call. The CDR3 sequence is 15 residues long. With 2 bases removed from V and 7 bases from J, the gap between germline ends came to 13 bases. Germline V gives CDR1 SGHRS, CDR2 YFSETQ. For the CDR3, the DNA is TGCGCCAGCAGCTTTGATGGGCAGAAAAATTCACCCCTCCACTTT. Translated, it gives CASSFDGQKNSPLHF.

V usage is TRBV6-5 and J usage is TRBJ1-2, with TRBD1 matching 7 bases. The germline V gene encodes CDR1 MNHEY and CDR2 SVGAGI. This CDR3 contains 14 residues. The junction had 12 bases not matched to a gene; V was cut back by 6 bases and J by 8 bases. Written as DNA, the CDR3 is TGTGCCAGCAGCTATGGGACAGACCTTAGGGGCTACACCTTC. It yields the protein CASSYGTDLRGYTF.

The DNA of the CDR3 is TGTGCCAGCAGCTATACCTACAGAGAGACCCAGTACTTC. Translating gives CASSYTYRETQYF. The V gene is TRBV5-6, the J gene TRBJ2-5; D is unresolved. The CDR3 runs 13 residues. Per germline, CDR1 SGHDT and CDR2 YYEEEE. The V end lost 3 bases, the J end lost 4 bases, and 10 bases lay between the germline ends.

The chain recombines TRBV19 with TRBJ2-7; D unclear. CDR3 size: 13 residues. V shed 3 bases and J shed 0 bases, with 6 bases lying between them. Germline V gives CDR1 LNHDA, CDR2 SQIVND (reference sequence). The CDR3 DNA follows: TGTGCCAGTAGTATCCAGATCTCCTACGAGCAGTACTTC. This gives the protein CASSIQISYEQYF.

This clone was observed once. The J gene is TRBJ2-3, the V gene TRBV5-1; a weak D match, TRBD1 (6 bases). This CDR3 is built from 16 residues. CDR1 and CDR2 (germline): SGHRS, YFSETQ. V was clipped by 0 bases and J by 2 bases, with 13 bases between them. CDR3 DNA sequence: TGCGCCAGCAGCTTGGGGGGGCGCCCCTACACAGATACGCAGTATTTT. This codes for CASSLGGRPYTDTQYF.

This clone has only one observation. The chain uses TRBV7-9 and TRBJ1-6; D possibly corresponds to TRBD1 (5 bases). CDR1 is SEHNR and CDR2 is FQNEAQ in the germline V gene (reference sequence). The CDR3 totals 15 residues. With 7 bases removed from V and 7 bases from J, the gap between germline ends came to 17 bases. The CDR3 spells CASTTGGEKNSPLHF. In DNA form, the CDR3 reads TGTGCCAGCACCACCGGGGGGGAAAAGAATTCACCCCTCCACTTT.

The J gene is TRBJ1-1, the V gene TRBV18; no clear D. CDR1 is KGHSH and CDR2 is LQKENI in the germline V gene. The CDR3 is 14 residues long. With 0 bases removed from V and 3 bases from J, the gap between germline ends came to 8 bases. CDR3 DNA sequence: TGTGCCAGCTCACCACCTCGGTCGTACACTGAAGCTTTCTTT. It translates to CASSPPRSYTEAFF.

The chain is built from TRBV5-8 and TRBJ2-1; a weak D match, TRBD2 (6 bases). V gave up 6 bases and J gave up 2 bases, with 15 bases separating them. The CDR3 length is 15 residues. Germline loops: CDR1 SGHTS, CDR2 YDEGEE. This CDR3 is CASTETGAAYNEQFF. The CDR3 nucleotides read TGTGCCAGCACGGAAACGGGAGCAGCCTACAATGAGCAGTTCTTC.

V usage is TRBV7-8 and J usage is TRBJ1-1; 12 positions match TRBD1. The germline gives CDR1 SGHVS, CDR2 FQNEAQ. V shed 1 base, J shed 5 bases, and the junction held 5 bases outside the gene matches. This CDR3 contains 16 residues. The CDR3 protein is CASSLVWDRGRTEAFF. For the CDR3, the DNA is TGTGCCAGCAGCTTAGTATGGGACAGGGGGCGGACTGAAGCTTTCTTT.

The chain recombines TRBV6-1 with TRBJ1-5; D is possibly TRBD1 (6 bases). Trimming removed 2 bases from V and 4 bases from J, with 12 bases in between. Germline CDR1 reads MNHNS; CDR2 reads SASEGT. This CDR3 comprises 15 residues. For the CDR3, the DNA is TGTGCCAGCAGTGAATTCGGACAGCTAAATCAGCCCCAGCATTTT. As protein: CASSEFGQLNQPQHF.

This clone has a single count. The chain is built from TRBV3-1 (or the pseudogene TRBV3-2) and TRBJ2-5; TRBD1 matches at 9 bases. This CDR3 contains 16 residues. The germline V gene encodes CDR1 LGHDT and CDR2 YNNKEL (reference sequence). The ends lost 1 base at V and 2 bases at J; junction bases unmatched: 5. The CDR3 nucleotides read TGTGCCAGCAGCCAAGCCCCCGGGACAGGGCAAGAGACCCAGTACTTC. Amino acids: CASSQAPGTGQETQYF.

The chain is built from TRBV6-5 and TRBJ2-7; 9 positions agree with TRBD2. From germline, CDR1 is MNHEY and CDR2 SVGAGI. The V gene end was trimmed by 8 bases and the J gene end by 2 bases; junction bases not matched to a gene: 10. This CDR3 is 15 amino acids long. Here the CDR3 reads CASGSASSGAYEQYF. The DNA for the CDR3 is TGTGCCAGCGGGTCGGCCTCTAGCGGGGCCTACGAGCAGTACTTC.

The chain couples TRBV6-2 or TRBV6-3 to TRBJ1-5, with TRBD1 identical over 8 bases. The germline V gene has CDR1 MNHEY and CDR2 SVGEGT. CDR3 length: 14 residues. V was clipped by 6 bases and J by 7 bases; unmatched bases: 8. The CDR3 nucleotides read TGTGCCAGCAGCAGGAATACAGGGGGGCAGCCCCAGCATTTT. This gives the protein CASSRNTGGQPQHF.

This clone was recorded only once. This chain connects TRBV19 to TRBJ1-6; possible D gene TRBD1, 5 bases. Germline assignment: CDR1 LNHDA and CDR2 SQIVND (reference sequence). V lost 3 bases and J lost 9, with 12 bases in between. The CDR3 contains 14 residues. The CDR3 sequence: CASSMIGRGSPLHF. DNA of the CDR3: TGTGCCAGTAGTATGATAGGGAGGGGTTCACCCCTCCACTTT. Full variable domain (missing parts from reference TRBV19 and TRBJ1-6): DGGITQSPKYLFRKEGQNVTLSCEQNLNHDAMYWYRQDPGQGLRLIYYSQIVNDFQKGDIAEGYSVSREKKESFPLTVTSAQKNPTAFYLCASSMIGRGSPLHFGNGTRLTVT.

The chain uses TRBV5-8 and TRBJ2-4; D might be TRBD2 (6 bases). The CDR3 is made up of 16 amino acids. Germline loops: CDR1 SGHTS, CDR2 YDEGEE. Trimming removed 4 bases from V and 0 bases from J, with 14 bases in between. The CDR3 region has the DNA TGTGCCAGCAGCGCTTCGGGACTGGTAGCCAAAAACATTCAGTACTTC. Translation gives CASSASGLVAKNIQYF.

This chain connects TRBV30 to TRBJ2-7; D might be TRBD1 (5 bases). The CDR3 is 12 residues long. V shed 1 base and J shed 1 base, with 5 bases lying between them. CDR1 is GTSNPN, CDR2 SVGIG, per germline (reference sequence). The CDR3 bases are TGTGCCTGGAGTGCAGGGTCCTACGAGCAGTACTTC. Amino acid sequence: CAWSAGSYEQYF. Full variable domain (outside the CDR3, taken from reference TRBV30 and TRBJ2-7): SQTIHQWPATLVQPVGSPLSLECTVEGTSNPNLYWYRQAAGRGLQLLFYSVGIGQISSEVPQNLSASRPQDRQFILSSKKLLLSDSGFYLCAWSAGSYEQYFGPGTRLTVT.

The rearrangement joins TRBV11-2 to TRBJ2-1; 8 positions agree with TRBD2. The V gene's germline CDR1 is SGHAT and CDR2 FQNNGV. CDR3 length equals 13 residues. The V gene end was trimmed by 0 bases and the J gene end by 12 bases; junction bases not matched to a gene: 4. CDR3 DNA sequence: TGTGCCAGCAGCTTAGAGGGCCTAGCGGGGCAGTTCTTC. Its protein is CASSLEGLAGQFF.

The chain uses TRBV19 and TRBJ2-1; the match to TRBD2 covers 9 bases. This CDR3 is 14 amino acids long. Germline CDR1 is LNHDA and CDR2 is SQIVND (reference sequence). V shed 7 bases, J shed 5 bases, and the junction held 6 bases outside the gene matches. The DNA of the CDR3 is TGTGCCAGTATGGGACTAGCACAGAACAATGAGCAGTTCTTC. Protein sequence: CASMGLAQNNEQFF.

This clone has just a few counts. The chain uses TRBV6-4 and TRBJ2-3; TRBD2 matches 11 bases. The germline V gene encodes CDR1 MRHNA and CDR2 SNTAGT. The CDR3 spans 15 residues. J gave up 3 bases and V 4 bases, and 3 bases lay outside the gene matches. The CDR3: CASSATSGSTDTQYF. CDR3 sequence (DNA): TGTGCCAGCAGTGCTACTAGCGGGAGTACAGATACGCAGTATTTT.

This chain joins TRBV4-3 and TRBJ2-2, with D perhaps TRBD1 (5 bases). The CDR3 runs 14 residues. The V and J ends lost 3 bases and 4 bases respectively, with 9 bases between them. Germline CDR1 reads LGHNA; CDR2 reads YSLEER. CDR3 coding DNA: TGCGCCAGCAGCCAGGGGCCCTCCACCGGGGAGCTGTTTTTT. Amino acids: CASSQGPSTGELFF.

The chain combines TRBV18 with TRBJ2-5; D may be TRBD2 (5 bases). Germline CDR1 and CDR2: KGHSH and LQKENI. Trimming stripped 6 bases from V and 4 bases from J, with 15 bases between. The CDR3 is made up of 14 amino acids. The CDR3 loop is CASSQRAFGETQYF. The CDR3, as DNA: TGTGCCAGCTCCCAGAGGGCATTTGGAGAGACCCAGTACTTC.

The chain couples TRBV2 to TRBJ1-2, with 8 bases that match TRBD1. CDR3 length equals 14 residues. CDR1 is SNHLY, CDR2 FYNNEI, per germline. The J segment lost 3 bases and the V segment lost 6 bases, leaving 6 bases of the junction unmatched. CDR3 region: CASRPGQADYGYTF. CDR3 DNA: TGTGCCAGCAGACCGGGACAGGCGGACTATGGCTACACCTTC.

This rearrangement joins TRBV14 to TRBJ2-5; D may be TRBD2 (5 bases). Germline V gives CDR1 SGHDN, CDR2 FVKESK. The CDR3 runs 13 residues. Trimming took 3 bases from V and 5 from J, leaving 10 bases between them. Here the CDR3 reads CASSQGTGETQYF. In DNA, the CDR3 is TGTGCCAGCAGCCAGGGAACGGGGGAGACCCAGTACTTC.

This clone was found once. V gene TRBV9 combines with J gene TRBJ2-5, with D hard to call. V was cut by 0 bases and J by 2 bases, with 5 bases left in between. This CDR3 is 13 amino acids long. The V gene's germline CDR1 is SGDLS and CDR2 YYNGEE. The CDR3 spells CASSVDIQETQYF. The CDR3 DNA reads as TGTGCCAGCAGCGTAGATATTCAAGAGACCCAGTACTTC.

V and J are TRBV3-1 (or the pseudogene TRBV3-2) and TRBJ2-1, with D possibly matching TRBD2 (5 bases). Germline V lookup: CDR1 LGHDT, CDR2 YNNKEL (reference sequence). The CDR3 has 14 amino acids. The V end lost 4 bases, the J end lost 6 bases, and 13 bases lay between the germline ends. The CDR3 sequence: CASSRGEGSNEQFF. DNA of the CDR3: TGTGCCAGCAGCCGAGGTGAGGGATCCAATGAGCAGTTCTTC.

This chain links TRBV3-1 (or the pseudogene TRBV3-2) with TRBJ2-5; 7 positions agree with TRBD2. V lost 4 bases to trimming and J lost 4 bases; unmatched junction nucleotides: 9. The germline CDR1 and CDR2 sequences are LGHDT and YNNKEL (reference sequence). This CDR3 has 15 amino acids. The CDR3 spells CASSPRWGEGETQYF. The CDR3 DNA is TGTGCCAGCAGCCCCCGGTGGGGGGAGGGAGAGACCCAGTACTTC.

CDR3 amino acids: CASTHSMGGSGTDTQYF. The DNA for the CDR3 is TGTGCCAGCACCCACTCAATGGGCGGGAGTGGGACAGATACGCAGTATTTT. The chain employs TRBV7-2 and TRBJ2-3; 7 nucleotides align to TRBD2. The CDR3 runs 17 residues. The junction had 16 bases not matched to a gene; V was cut back by 7 bases and J by 3 bases. Germline V gene sequence: CDR1 SGHTA, CDR2 FQGNSA.

The V call is TRBV2, the J call TRBJ1-5; TRBD1 agrees at 8 bases. Trimming took 5 bases from V and 7 from J; bases not matched to a gene: 4. The V gene's germline CDR1 is SNHLY and CDR2 FYNNEI. This CDR3 region has 13 residues. CDR3 sequence (DNA): TGTGCCAGCAGTATGACAGGGGTCCAGCCCCAGCATTTT. Protein: CASSMTGVQPQHF. The full variable domain, with the rest looked up from reference TRBV2 and TRBJ1-5, is EPEVTQTPSHQVTQMGQEVILRCVPISNHLYFYWYRQILGQKVEFLVSFYNNEISEKSEIFDDQFSVERPDGSNFTLKIRSTKLEDSAMYFCASSMTGVQPQHFGDGTRLSIL.

V is TRBV7-2 and J is TRBJ2-3; D is unclear. Trimming pared 2 bases from V and 1 base from J, leaving 4 bases between. The CDR3 length is 13 residues. From germline, CDR1 is SGHTA and CDR2 FQGNSA. The CDR3 region has the DNA TGTGCCAGCAGCTTAATAGGCACAGATACGCAGTATTTT. Translating it yields CASSLIGTDTQYF. The complete variable domain, with remaining parts taken from reference TRBV7-2 and TRBJ2-3, reads GAGVSQSPSNKVTEKGKDVELRCDPISGHTALYWYRQSLGQGLEFLIYFQGNSAPDKSGLPSDRFSAERTGGSVSTLTIQRTQQEDSAVYLCASSLIGTDTQYFGPGTRLTVL.

The chain combines TRBV6-5 with TRBJ2-2; 10 nucleotides agree with TRBD1. The CDR3 extends over 15 amino acids. Germline CDR1 MNHEY, CDR2 SVGAGI. The J segment lost 7 bases and the V segment lost 10 bases, leaving 12 bases of the junction unmatched. The CDR3 DNA reads TGTGCCACACGACCCGGGACAGGGGCTGGCGGGGAGCTGTTTTTT. Amino acid sequence: CATRPGTGAGGELFF.

The chain recombines TRBV4-2 with TRBJ2-7; D is perhaps TRBD2 (6 bases). CDR3 length equals 12 residues. The germline gives CDR1 LGHNA, CDR2 YNFKEQ. V lost 5 bases to trimming and J lost 3 bases, with 8 bases between them. The CDR3, as DNA: TGTGCCAGCAGCGGAGGGGTCTACGAGCAGTACTTC. This translates into CASSGGVYEQYF.

This chain connects TRBV10-3 to TRBJ1-6; TRBD1 aligns across 7 bases. CDR1 and CDR2 from the germline V gene are ENHRY and SYGVKD. The V and J ends lost 2 bases and 8 bases, in that order; junction bases with no gene match: 18. The CDR3 sequence is 19 residues long. The CDR3 coding sequence is TGTGCCATCAGTGAGCCGACAGGGCGTGCAGGGGATCACGATTCACCCCTCCACTTT. This sequence encodes CAISEPTGRAGDHDSPLHF.